The 13 T cell receptor beta chains below were found in one sample sequenced in a study of OX40 agonist ivuxolimab in advanced cancers. This table comes from immunoSEQ multiplex PCR, and its TCRdb copy is limited to in-frame clones, with some not included. The data show around 61,000 clones, around 84% seen once. This material consisted of CD4+ or CD8+ T cells sorted from blood, taken in a trial of the OX40 agonist ivuxolimab. The source of these receptors is an adult with an advanced solid tumor such as melanoma, head and neck, liver or kidney cancer.

The chain employs TRBV25-1 and TRBJ1-2; the match to TRBD1 covers 12 bases. The germline CDR1 and CDR2 sequences are MGHDK and SYGVNS. The length of the CDR3 is 16 residues. V lost 3 bases to trimming and J lost 4 bases; unmatched junction nucleotides: 6. CDR3 nucleotide sequence: TGTGCCAGCAGTGACGGGACAGGGGGCGCCATCTATGGCTACACCTTC. It yields the protein CASSDGTGGAIYGYTF.

This chain joins TRBV6-1 and TRBJ1-3; 11 nucleotides align to TRBD1. CDR1 and CDR2 (germline): MNHNS, SASEGT. The CDR3 is 15 amino acids. The J segment lost 9 bases and the V segment lost 6 bases, leaving 10 bases of the junction unmatched. CDR3 DNA: TGTGCCAGCAGGGATCGGACAGGGGGCTGGAGCACCATATATTTT. Its protein product is CASRDRTGGWSTIYF.

The chain joins TRBV5-5 to TRBJ2-1; 7 bases fit TRBD1. J lost 4 bases, V lost 4 bases, and 2 bases had no gene match. CDR3 length equals 13 residues. Germline V lookup: CDR1 SGHKS, CDR2 YYEKEE (reference sequence). The CDR3 loop is CASSRGQYNEQFF. CDR3 coding DNA: TGTGCCAGCAGCAGGGGACAGTACAATGAGCAGTTCTTC.

The gene calls are TRBV20-1 and TRBJ2-3; TRBD1 is a possible D gene (6 bases). CDR1 DFQATT and CDR2 SNEGSKA come from the germline V gene (reference sequence). The germline V and J ends were trimmed by 6 bases and 11 bases, with 15 bases remaining between them. The CDR3 sequence is 11 residues long. CDR3 in amino acids: CSANRDGGQYF. CDR3 in DNA: TGCAGTGCAAACAGGGATGGCGGGCAGTATTTT.

In this sample, this clone turned up a few times. The V gene is TRBV7-9, the J gene TRBJ2-2, with 8 nucleotides matching TRBD2. The CDR3 totals 16 residues. Trimming at V came to 0 bases and at J to 5 bases, leaving 5 bases not matched to a gene. Per the germline V gene, CDR1 is SEHNR and CDR2 is FQNEAQ (reference sequence). CDR3 in DNA: TGTGCCAGCAGCTTAGCGGGGGCTAGCGGGACCGGGGAGCTGTTTTTT. Encoded protein: CASSLAGASGTGELFF. The variable domain in full, completed from reference TRBV7-9 and TRBJ2-2, reads DTGVSQNPRHKITKRGQNVTFRCDPISEHNRLYWYRQTLGQGPEFLTYFQNEAQLEKSRLLSDRFSAERPKGSFSTLEIQRTEQGDSAMYLCASSLAGASGTGELFFGEGSRLTVL.

This sequence joins TRBV10-3 and TRBJ1-2, with unresolved D. Trimming cost V 0 bases and J 8 bases, with 7 bases left between them. Per the germline V gene, CDR1 is ENHRY and CDR2 is SYGVKD. This CDR3 spans 12 amino acids. As DNA, the CDR3 is TGTGCCATCAGTGAGTCTGCCCGGGGCTACACCTTC. Translation: CAISESARGYTF.

The chain combines TRBV7-9 with TRBJ2-5, with 7 bases matching TRBD2. Looked up from germline, CDR1 is SEHNR and CDR2 is FQNEAQ (reference sequence). Trimming removed 9 bases from V and 4 bases from J; junction bases left unmatched: 8. This CDR3 contains 13 residues. In DNA, the CDR3 is TGTGCCAGTGTGGGGCTAGCGGCAGAGACCCAGTACTTC. Amino acids: CASVGLAAETQYF. Together with reference TRBV7-9 and TRBJ2-5, the CDR3 gives the full variable domain: DTGVSQNPRHKITKRGQNVTFRCDPISEHNRLYWYRQTLGQGPEFLTYFQNEAQLEKSRLLSDRFSAERPKGSFSTLEIQRTEQGDSAMYLCASVGLAAETQYFGPGTRLLVL.

The rearrangement uses TRBV6-1 and TRBJ2-1; 8 bases line up with TRBD2. Germline V gene lookup returns CDR1 MNHNS and CDR2 SASEGT. The CDR3 covers 14 residues. The ends lost 7 bases at V and 4 bases at J; junction bases unmatched: 6. Here the CDR3 DNA reads TGTGCCAGCACCTCAGCGGGAGTGTACAATGAGCAGTTCTTC. Translated, it gives CASTSAGVYNEQFF.

The chain couples TRBV5-1 to TRBJ1-1; D call uncertain. Trimming shortened V by 0 bases and J by 0 bases, and 6 bases separated the two germline ends. This CDR3 contains 14 residues. Germline V gene sequence: CDR1 SGHRS, CDR2 YFSETQ. In nucleotides, the CDR3 is TGCGCCAGCAGCTTGGGAGGGATGAACACTGAAGCTTTCTTT. It encodes CASSLGGMNTEAFF.

There are a few counts of this clone. The chain uses TRBV6-1 and TRBJ1-1; TRBD1 is a possible D gene (6 bases). CDR3 length: 14 residues. Trimming took off 6 bases at V and 1 base at J, with 12 bases between the two ends. Germline CDR1 reads MNHNS; CDR2 reads SASEGT. CDR3 amino acids: CASRDQGKNTEAFF. Written as DNA, the CDR3 is TGTGCCAGCAGAGATCAGGGGAAGAACACTGAAGCTTTCTTT.

The rearrangement joins TRBV5-4 to TRBJ2-3, with D hard to call. Germline CDR1 reads SGHNT; CDR2 reads YYREEE (reference sequence). The CDR3 has 13 residues. Trimming pared 1 base from V and 2 bases from J, leaving 5 bases between. As DNA, the CDR3 is TGTGCCAGCAGCTTGACCCCCACAGATACGCAGTATTTT. As protein: CASSLTPTDTQYF.

The V call is TRBV2, the J call TRBJ2-7, with D possibly being TRBD1 or TRBD2 (6 bases each). V was clipped by 2 bases and J by 5 bases, with 19 bases between them. The CDR3 length is 16 residues. Germline CDR1 SNHLY, CDR2 FYNNEI. The CDR3 sequence: CASSEIWGRGGDEQYF. CDR3 DNA: TGTGCCAGCAGTGAAATATGGGGCAGGGGAGGTGACGAGCAGTACTTC.

The chain joins TRBV4-1 to TRBJ1-6; weak D call: TRBD1 (6 bases). This CDR3 is built from 17 residues. The V and J ends lost 6 bases and 0 bases respectively, with 15 bases between them. Looked up from germline, CDR1 is MGHRA and CDR2 is YSYEKL. The CDR3 region has the DNA TGCGCCAGCAGGAAAGGACAGTCAATCTCCTATAATTCACCCCTCCACTTT. Translating it yields CASRKGQSISYNSPLHF.